This T cell receptor (beta chain) was sequenced during a study of blood T cell repertoires in COVID-19. Study as a whole: Sites in the United States, Italy and Spain provided acute and convalescent COVID-19 samples.

This clone has only a few counts. V gave up 3 bases and J gave up 4 bases; unmatched junction bases: 5. CDR3 size: 15 residues. Germline CDR1 reads SGHRS; CDR2 reads YFSETQ. Clones were sequenced by immunoSEQ multiplex PCR, and TCRdb holds only the in-frame ones, with some missing. The repertoire holds about 220,000 clones, with 82% as singletons. The receptor's source is an older woman who had recovered from COVID-19. The specimen sequenced was PBMCs or T cells enriched from blood (not recorded which). This sequence joins TRBV5-1 and TRBJ2-5; 11 bases match TRBD1. The CDR3 sequence: CASSWDGTGGETQYF. DNA for the CDR3: TGCGCCAGCAGCTGGGACGGGACAGGGGGAGAGACCCAGTACTTC. Full variable domain (missing parts from reference TRBV5-1 and TRBJ2-5): KAGVTQTPRYLIKTRGQQVTLSCSPISGHRSVSWYQQTPGQGLQFLFEYFSETQRNKGNFPGRFSGRQFSNSRSEMNVSTLELGDSALYLCASSWDGTGGETQYFGPGTRLLVL.